A single sample is the source of the 14 T cell receptor beta chains below, sequenced in a study of cytomegalovirus exposure and HLA in healthy donors. Using immunoSEQ multiplex PCR, the repertoire was profiled, and TCRdb retains in-frame clones only, with some absent. The sample lists some 310,000 clones, roughly 88% occurring once. Input material: PBMCs. These receptor sequences come from a man under 40 in good health and CMV-seronegative.

V and J are TRBV5-6 and TRBJ2-7; perhaps TRBD1 as D (6 bases). V lost 0 bases, J lost 9 bases, and 13 bases lay in between. The V gene's germline CDR1 is SGHDT and CDR2 YYEEEE. The CDR3 sequence is 13 residues long. CDR3: CASSLGGGSGQYF. The DNA for the CDR3 is TGTGCCAGCAGCTTGGGAGGGGGAAGTGGGCAGTACTTC.

Concerning this clone itself: Other DNA sequences within the sample encode an identical CDR3. The chain carries TRBV10-3 and TRBJ1-1; D not certain. Germline V CDR1 and CDR2: ENHRY, SYGVKD. The CDR3 runs 13 residues. The V end lost 0 bases, the J end lost 5 bases, and 7 bases lay between the germline ends. This CDR3 is CAISESPGTEAFF. The CDR3 DNA reads as TGTGCCATCAGTGAGTCGCCCGGGACTGAAGCTTTCTTT.

This clone was observed once. The chain recombines TRBV10-3 with TRBJ2-1; TRBD2 agrees at 10 bases. This CDR3 contains 16 residues. From germline, CDR1 is ENHRY and CDR2 SYGVKD. V shed 0 bases and J 15 bases; nucleotides not matched to a gene: 14. The CDR3 coding sequence is TGTGCCATCAGTGAGTCGGAGGTTATAGCGGGGGGCTCGAGGTTCTTC. Translation gives CAISESEVIAGGSRFF.

This clone was counted once. The CDR3 DNA reads TGTGCCAGCAGCTTGGGAACAGGGGAAGCCTACGAGCAGTACTTC. Amino acid sequence: CASSLGTGEAYEQYF. The rearrangement links TRBV5-8 to TRBJ2-7; 7 nucleotides line up with TRBD1. CDR3 length: 15 residues. Unmatched junction bases numbered 5, after V lost 0 bases and J lost 2 bases. Germline V lookup: CDR1 SGHTS, CDR2 YDEGEE. The whole variable domain, remainder taken from reference TRBV5-8 and TRBJ2-7, is EAGVTQSPTHLIKTRGQQATLRCSPISGHTSVYWYQQALGLGLQFLLWYDEGEERNRGNFPPRFSGRQFPNYSSELNVNALELEDSALYLCASSLGTGEAYEQYFGPGTRLTVT.

J is TRBJ2-1 and V is TRBV28; no clear D. Germline loops: CDR1 MDHEN, CDR2 SYDVKM. Trimming stripped 7 bases from V and 6 bases from J, with 13 bases between. This CDR3 region has 13 residues. DNA of the CDR3: TGTGCCAGCAAGAGGCGGCCCCCCAATGAGCAGTTCTTC. Translated: CASKRRPPNEQFF.

The chain recombines TRBV2 with TRBJ1-1; TRBD1 might be the D (5 bases). Germline CDR1 reads SNHLY; CDR2 reads FYNNEI. The V gene lost 6 bases and the J gene lost 5 bases, with 7 bases spanning the gap. The length of the CDR3 is 11 residues. DNA of the CDR3: TGTGCCAGCAGAGCAGGGACTGAAGCTTTCTTT. This sequence encodes CASRAGTEAFF.

The sample holds many counts of this clone. The rearrangement links TRBV7-2 to TRBJ2-4, with 9 bases fitting TRBD2. CDR3 size: 18 residues. Germline CDR1 reads SGHTA; CDR2 reads FQGNSA. Trimming removed 3 bases from V and 2 bases from J; junction bases left unmatched: 11. CDR3 region: CASSLGLAALRTKNIQYF. DNA of the CDR3: TGTGCCAGCAGCTTGGGACTAGCAGCTTTACGTACCAAAAACATTCAGTACTTC.

The V call is TRBV7-2, the J call TRBJ2-5; 11 positions match TRBD2. Germline-derived CDR1 and CDR2 are SGHTA and FQGNSA. The CDR3 contains 16 residues. V lost 5 bases to trimming and J lost 2 bases; unmatched junction nucleotides: 7. The CDR3 sequence: CASSAIAGGIQETQYF. CDR3 nucleotides: TGTGCCAGCAGCGCGATAGCGGGGGGGATTCAAGAGACCCAGTACTTC.

As regards this clone: Just one base apart from a much larger clone, this may be a read error. The V gene is TRBV2, the J gene TRBJ2-7, with 8 positions matching TRBD1. V shed 6 bases, J shed 0 bases, and the junction held 4 bases outside the gene matches. Germline CDR1 and CDR2: SNHLY and FYNNEI. There are 14 residues in the CDR3. DNA of the CDR3: TGTGCCAGCAGACGGACAGGGAGCTCCTACGAGCAGTACTTC. It yields the protein CASRRTGSSYEQYF.

The chain uses TRBV5-4 and TRBJ2-1; TRBD2 agrees at 10 bases. CDR3 length: 15 amino acids. The V gene's germline CDR1 is SGHNT and CDR2 YYREEE (reference sequence). Unmatched junction bases numbered 3, after V lost 3 bases and J lost 3 bases. DNA of the CDR3: TGTGCCAGCAGCTCAGAGCGGGGGGGCTACAATGAGCAGTTCTTC. It translates to CASSSERGGYNEQFF.

The chain joins TRBV7-8 to TRBJ2-1; the match to TRBD2 covers 10 bases. With V trimmed by 5 bases and J by 5 bases, 6 bases remained unmatched. The germline gives CDR1 SGHVS, CDR2 FQNEAQ. CDR3 length: 15 residues. The DNA for the CDR3 is TGTGCCAGCAGCGGCAGCGGGGGGGCTAACAATGAGCAGTTCTTC. Translated, it gives CASSGSGGANNEQFF.

This chain connects TRBV6-5 to TRBJ1-5; TRBD1 agrees at 10 bases. Per the germline V gene, CDR1 is MNHEY and CDR2 is SVGAGI. The V and J ends lost 2 bases and 7 bases, in that order; junction bases with no gene match: 5. This CDR3 has 15 residues. Here the CDR3 DNA reads TGTGCCAGCAGTTACGCCGGGACAGGGGTACAGCCCCAGCATTTT. This gives the protein CASSYAGTGVQPQHF.

This rearrangement joins TRBV30 to TRBJ2-7; D possibly corresponds to TRBD2 (6 bases). CDR3 length: 14 residues. The V gene's germline CDR1 is GTSNPN and CDR2 SVGIG (reference sequence). V lost 3 bases and J lost 2, with 14 bases in between. The CDR3 DNA reads TGTGCCTGGAGCCCGGTCGGGGGTACCTACGAGCAGTACTTC. Translation: CAWSPVGGTYEQYF.

The CDR3 reads CASSESAGINTEAFF. The CDR3 DNA follows: TGCGCCAGCAGTGAGTCGGCAGGGATCAACACTGAAGCTTTCTTT. This rearrangement joins TRBV10-1 to TRBJ1-1; the D gene is possibly TRBD1 (5 bases). CDR1 and CDR2 (germline): WNHNN, SYGVQD (reference sequence). The CDR3 length is 15 residues. V was cut by 0 bases and J by 2 bases, with 10 bases left in between.